Listed below are T cell receptor beta chains from one sample, sequenced in a study of CD8+ T cells in alopecia areata. TCRdb's copy holds only in-frame clones and misses some; the assay was immunoSEQ multiplex PCR. The repertoire has roughly 76,000 clones, 29% of them found once; the top ten carry about 15%. The input for sequencing was CD8+ T cells sorted from blood, taken at week 4, from a patient treated with tofacitinib. All receptors derive from a human donor with alopecia areata. Each CDR3 is given without its conserved first and last residue. The D gene is left open where the match is weak.

D,J,V,CDR3
-,TRBJ2-7,TRBV27,ASSLRETHYEQY
-,TRBJ1-3,TRBV29-1,SVAPTAVQNTIY
TRBD2,TRBJ2-1,TRBV6-5,ASSYSAGGPINEQF
TRBD1,TRBJ2-7,TRBV7-6,ASSYGQGVSYEQY
TRBD1,TRBJ1-2,TRBV6-5,ASSSPEGAVNYGYT
-,TRBJ1-5,TRBV27,ASSFRGYSNQPQH
-,TRBJ2-7,TRBV30,AWAPGHPYEQY
-,TRBJ2-7,TRBV30,ASSRGSDYEQY
-,TRBJ1-2,TRBV29-1,SVVLDSVSYGYT
-,TRBJ1-1,TRBV5-6,ASSLARANTEAF
-,TRBJ2-7,TRBV13,ASRQHYEQY
-,TRBJ2-6,TRBV29-1,SVQGDLGANVLT
-,TRBJ1-2,TRBV29-1,SVIREANYGYT
TRBD2,TRBJ2-7,TRBV11-2,ASSFGTTEQY
-,TRBJ2-5,TRBV29-1,SETETGQETQY
-,TRBJ1-1,TRBV29-1,SVEVRWGNTEAF
TRBD2,TRBJ2-3,TRBV2,ASRRTSGSTDTQY
TRBD2,TRBJ2-1,TRBV30,ASIQPGTSGRGYYNEQF
TRBD1,TRBJ2-2,TRBV29-1,SVEERTGGIGELF
-,TRBJ2-1,TRBV7-9,ASSLLAREQF
-,TRBJ2-2,TRBV2,ASSEVEASAMYAGELF
-,TRBJ1-3,TRBV4-3,ASSPSSSSGNTIY
-,TRBJ2-6,TRBV29-1,SVGTAPSGANVLT
-,TRBJ1-1,TRBV7-9,ASSLAGGGEAF
-,TRBJ2-7,TRBV27,ASSLDVLAEQY
-,TRBJ2-5,TRBV18,ASSLLGVPQETQY
TRBD1,TRBJ2-7,TRBV6-5,ASSRTGVYEQY
-,TRBJ2-2,TRBV9,ASSVDASYTGELF
-,TRBJ1-1,TRBV7-9,ASSPSSTEAF
TRBD1,TRBJ1-2,TRBV28,ASSPPSFDRVNGYT
TRBD1,TRBJ2-5,TRBV29-1,SVEGTGVETQY
TRBD2,TRBJ2-3,TRBV4-1,ASSQDGAGGTDTQY
TRBD2,TRBJ2-5,TRBV29-1,SVEGRENGETQY
-,TRBJ2-2,TRBV15,ATSRALGRLGGELF
-,TRBJ2-2,TRBV15,ATSRDQSSTGELF
-,TRBJ1-1,TRBV15,ATSRDRHPNTEAF
-,TRBJ1-1,TRBV25-1,ASSHTENTEAF
TRBD1,TRBJ2-5,TRBV7-9,ASSRPRQGEGETQY
TRBD1,TRBJ1-4,TRBV29-1,SVEFKGTGYEKLF
-,TRBJ2-2,TRBV7-2,ASSLARLRELF
TRBD2,TRBJ2-1,TRBV27,ASTTGTSGSNEQF
-,TRBJ2-1,TRBV29-1,SVEGTTRTDEQF